Sequencing of this TCR beta chain was carried out in a study of response to subunit inactivated influenza vaccine. Study observations and caveats: The authors suggested that every seasonal influenza vaccination recruits few new T cells.

CDR3 length: 14 amino acids. Trimming stripped 5 bases from V and 5 bases from J, with 14 bases between. The V gene's germline CDR1 is MDHEN and CDR2 SYDVKM. Via MiXCR, TCRdb re-called the RT-PCR reads, giving one row per CDR3 protein. The sample holds fewer than 800,000 distinct CDR3 sequences, approximately 14% seen once. About this clonotype: What it binds is not known.

The clonotype comes from a man aged 45-65 years who received an inactivated influenza vaccine. The rearrangement joins TRBV28 to TRBJ2-3; the D gene is possibly TRBD2 (6 bases). Sequencing used PBMCs from blood, obtained about 13 days after vaccination. The CDR3, as DNA: TGTGCCAGCAGTAAGACTAGAGACAAAGATACGCAGTATTTT. Translated, it gives CASSKTRDKDTQYF.